This T cell receptor (beta chain) is from a study of blood T cell repertoires in COVID-19. Study-level information: From T cells, B-cell-depleted T cells, or PBMCs came the material, which was cDNA or gDNA.

There are 14 residues in the CDR3. The J segment lost 9 bases and the V segment lost 5 bases, leaving 6 bases of the junction unmatched. Looked up from germline, CDR1 is MGHRA and CDR2 is YSYEKL. Produced via immunoSEQ multiplex PCR; TCRdb's table is partial and in-frame only. The sample yields 110,000 to 150,000 clones, 70% to 90% seen once. This TCR was recovered from a woman between 45 and 65 years old with acute or convalescent COVID-19. The sequenced sample consisted of peripheral blood. The V call is TRBV4-1, the J call TRBJ1-6, with TRBD1 matching over 8 bases. Here the CDR3 reads CASSETGEGSPLHF. The DNA for the CDR3 is TGCGCCAGCAGCGAGACAGGGGAGGGTTCACCCCTCCACTTT.